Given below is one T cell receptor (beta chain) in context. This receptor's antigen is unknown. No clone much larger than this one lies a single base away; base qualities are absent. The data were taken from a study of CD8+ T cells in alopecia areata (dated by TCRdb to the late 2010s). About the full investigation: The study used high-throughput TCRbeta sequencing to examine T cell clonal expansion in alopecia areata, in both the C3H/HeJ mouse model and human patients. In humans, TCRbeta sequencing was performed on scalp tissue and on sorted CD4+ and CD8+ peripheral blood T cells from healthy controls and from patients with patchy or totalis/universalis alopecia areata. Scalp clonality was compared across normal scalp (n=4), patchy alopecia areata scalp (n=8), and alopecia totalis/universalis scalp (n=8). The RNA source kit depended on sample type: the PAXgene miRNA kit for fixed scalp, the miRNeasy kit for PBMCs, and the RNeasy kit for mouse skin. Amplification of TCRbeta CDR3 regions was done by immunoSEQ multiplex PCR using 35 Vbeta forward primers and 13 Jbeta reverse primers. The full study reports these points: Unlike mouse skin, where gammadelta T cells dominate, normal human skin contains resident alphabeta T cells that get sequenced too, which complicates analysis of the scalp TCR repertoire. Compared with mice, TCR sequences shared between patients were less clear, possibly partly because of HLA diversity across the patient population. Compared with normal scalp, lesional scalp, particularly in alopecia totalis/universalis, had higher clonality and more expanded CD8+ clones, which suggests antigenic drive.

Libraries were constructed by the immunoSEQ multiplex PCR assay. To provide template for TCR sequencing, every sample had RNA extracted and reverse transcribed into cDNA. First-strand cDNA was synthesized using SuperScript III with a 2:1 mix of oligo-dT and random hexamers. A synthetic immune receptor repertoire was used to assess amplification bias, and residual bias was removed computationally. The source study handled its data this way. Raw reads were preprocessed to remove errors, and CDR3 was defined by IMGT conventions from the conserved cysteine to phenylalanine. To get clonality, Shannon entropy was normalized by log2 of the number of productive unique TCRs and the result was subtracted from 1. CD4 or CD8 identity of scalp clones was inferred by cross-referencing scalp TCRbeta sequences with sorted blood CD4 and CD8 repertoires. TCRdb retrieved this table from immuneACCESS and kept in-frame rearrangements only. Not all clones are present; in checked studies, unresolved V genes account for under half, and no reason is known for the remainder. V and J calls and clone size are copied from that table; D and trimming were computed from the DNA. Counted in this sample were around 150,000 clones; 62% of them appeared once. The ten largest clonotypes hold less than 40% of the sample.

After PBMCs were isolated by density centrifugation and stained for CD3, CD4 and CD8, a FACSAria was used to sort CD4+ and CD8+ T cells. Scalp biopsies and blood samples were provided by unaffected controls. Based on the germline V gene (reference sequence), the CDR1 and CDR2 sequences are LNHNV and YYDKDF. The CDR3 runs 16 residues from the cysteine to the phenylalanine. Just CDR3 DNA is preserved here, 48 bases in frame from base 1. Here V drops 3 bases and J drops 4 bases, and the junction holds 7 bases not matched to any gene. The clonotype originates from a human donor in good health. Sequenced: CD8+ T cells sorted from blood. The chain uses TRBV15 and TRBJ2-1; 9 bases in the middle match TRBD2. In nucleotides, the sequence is TGTGCCACCAGCAGTCCGCCGGGACTAGCATACAATGAGCAGTTCTTC. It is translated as CATSSPPGLAYNEQFF.